Listed below are T cell receptor beta chains from one sample, sequenced in a study of T cell responses to AZD1222 COVID-19 vaccine. The repertoire was sequenced with immunoSEQ multiplex PCR; TCRdb's copy has only in-frame clones and lacks some. Of about 130,000 clones listed, over 85% are singletons. The starting material was peripheral blood, obtained on day 0 of AZD1222 vaccination. These receptors were collected from an adult in good health. The CDR3 runs from the conserved cysteine through the conserved F or W. The D gene is left open where the match is weak. Clone size is not always given. Where it is, it says once, few, many or a class for expanded clones.

clone size: -; CDR3 length: 14; D gene: -; V gene: TRBV3-1/TRBV3-2; J gene: TRBJ1-5; CDR3 DNA: TGTGCCAGCAGCCTCTCGGCAGGGAATCAGCCCCAGCATTTT; CDR3 protein: CASSLSAGNQPQHF
clone size: -; CDR3 length: 14; D gene: -; V gene: TRBV3-1/TRBV3-2; J gene: TRBJ1-1; CDR3 DNA: TGTGCCAGCAGCCCCGGGAGCCTGAACACTGAAGCTTTCTTT; CDR3 protein: CASSPGSLNTEAFF
clone size: -; CDR3 length: 10; D gene: -; V gene: TRBV6-5; J gene: TRBJ1-2; CDR3 DNA: TGTGCCAGCCTTTTTAATGGCTACACCTTC; CDR3 protein: CASLFNGYTF
clone size: once; CDR3 length: 16; D gene: -; V gene: TRBV28; J gene: TRBJ1-1; CDR3 DNA: TGTGCCAGCAGTGACGATCCGGGGCTAGGTGGCACTGAAGCTTTCTTT; CDR3 protein: CASSDDPGLGGTEAFF
clone size: -; CDR3 length: 15; D gene: -; V gene: TRBV7-7; J gene: TRBJ2-5; CDR3 DNA: TGTGCCAGCAGCCGTTCCATTGAGGGCCGGGAGACCCAGTACTTC; CDR3 protein: CASSRSIEGRETQYF
clone size: -; CDR3 length: 12; D gene: -; V gene: TRBV28; J gene: TRBJ1-2; CDR3 DNA: TGTGCCAGCGGGCTGATCCTCTCTGGCTACACCTTC; CDR3 protein: CASGLILSGYTF
clone size: once; CDR3 length: 13; D gene: TRBD1; V gene: TRBV9; J gene: TRBJ1-1; CDR3 DNA: TGTGCCAGCAGCGTAACAGGGGGCACTGAAGCTTTCTTT; CDR3 protein: CASSVTGGTEAFF
clone size: -; CDR3 length: 11; D gene: -; V gene: TRBV20-1; J gene: TRBJ1-1; CDR3 DNA: TGCAGTGCAGACCCCAGGGATCTTGCTTTCTTT; CDR3 protein: CSADPRDLAFF
clone size: -; CDR3 length: 14; D gene: -; V gene: TRBV27; J gene: TRBJ1-2; CDR3 DNA: TGTGCCAGCAGTTTAATTGGGCAGAACTATGGCTACACCTTC; CDR3 protein: CASSLIGQNYGYTF
clone size: once; CDR3 length: 14; D gene: -; V gene: TRBV11-3; J gene: TRBJ2-1; CDR3 DNA: TGTGCCAGCAGCTCCTTAGCGGAGTCGAATGAGCAGTTCTTC; CDR3 protein: CASSSLAESNEQFF
clone size: -; CDR3 length: 14; D gene: -; V gene: TRBV11-2; J gene: TRBJ1-6; CDR3 DNA: TGTGCCAGCGGGACAACAGGGATCAATTCACCCCTCCACTTT; CDR3 protein: CASGTTGINSPLHF
clone size: -; CDR3 length: 13; D gene: -; V gene: TRBV18; J gene: TRBJ1-1; CDR3 DNA: TGTGCCAGCTCAGATGGGGGTTACACTGAAGCTTTCTTT; CDR3 protein: CASSDGGYTEAFF
clone size: -; CDR3 length: 15; D gene: -; V gene: TRBV18; J gene: TRBJ2-2; CDR3 DNA: TGTGCCAGCTCACCACCAGGGACGCGGGCCGGGGAGCTGTTTTTT; CDR3 protein: CASSPPGTRAGELFF
clone size: -; CDR3 length: 11; D gene: -; V gene: TRBV27; J gene: TRBJ2-7; CDR3 DNA: TGTGCCAGCAGTATTACCTACGAGCAGTACTTC; CDR3 protein: CASSITYEQYF
clone size: -; CDR3 length: 13; D gene: -; V gene: TRBV28; J gene: TRBJ1-1; CDR3 DNA: TGTGCCAGCAGTAGAGGTCGGGAGTCCGAAGCTTTCTTT; CDR3 protein: CASSRGRESEAFF
clone size: -; CDR3 length: 17; D gene: -; V gene: TRBV2; J gene: TRBJ1-3; CDR3 DNA: TGTGCCAGCAGTGATACCCCCCCGTGGGCCTCTGGAAACACCATATATTTT; CDR3 protein: CASSDTPPWASGNTIYF
clone size: -; CDR3 length: 13; D gene: TRBD1; V gene: TRBV19; J gene: TRBJ1-1; CDR3 DNA: TGTGCCAGTAGTGGCCGACAGGGGACTGAAGCTTTCTTT; CDR3 protein: CASSGRQGTEAFF
clone size: few; CDR3 length: 13; D gene: -; V gene: TRBV4-3; J gene: TRBJ1-2; CDR3 DNA: TGCGCCAGCAGCCAAAACAGTGAAGGAAGCTACACCTTC; CDR3 protein: CASSQNSEGSYTF
clone size: -; CDR3 length: 20; D gene: -; V gene: TRBV15; J gene: TRBJ2-1; CDR3 DNA: TGTGCCACCAGCAGAGAGAGGGGGGTGCTAGCGGTGAGCTCCTACAATGAGCAGTTCTTC; CDR3 protein: CATSRERGVLAVSSYNEQFF
clone size: -; CDR3 length: 14; D gene: -; V gene: TRBV3-1/TRBV3-2; J gene: TRBJ1-1; CDR3 DNA: TGTGCCAGCCGCGACTGGGAAATGAACACTGAAGCTTTCTTT; CDR3 protein: CASRDWEMNTEAFF
clone size: -; CDR3 length: 15; D gene: TRBD1; V gene: TRBV13; J gene: TRBJ1-1; CDR3 DNA: TGTGCCAGCAGCGGACCGACAGGGATCGGCACTGAAGCTTTCTTT; CDR3 protein: CASSGPTGIGTEAFF
clone size: few; CDR3 length: 18; D gene: TRBD1; V gene: TRBV7-3; J gene: TRBJ1-1; CDR3 DNA: TGTGCCAGCAGCTTATTGGGGTTCAGGGGGCAGGGGAACACTGAAGCTTTCTTT; CDR3 protein: CASSLLGFRGQGNTEAFF
clone size: once; CDR3 length: 14; D gene: -; V gene: TRBV7-2; J gene: TRBJ1-3; CDR3 DNA: TGTGCCAGCACCTCACAGGGAACGAGAAACACCATATATTTT; CDR3 protein: CASTSQGTRNTIYF
clone size: -; CDR3 length: 15; D gene: -; V gene: TRBV19; J gene: TRBJ1-4; CDR3 DNA: TGTGCCAGTCCTCCCGCAATTCGGCTATACGAAAAACTGTTTTTT; CDR3 protein: CASPPAIRLYEKLFF
clone size: -; CDR3 length: 13; D gene: TRBD1; V gene: TRBV11-2; J gene: TRBJ1-2; CDR3 DNA: TGTGCCAGCAGCTCGGACAGGAGGGGTGGCTACACCTTC; CDR3 protein: CASSSDRRGGYTF
clone size: -; CDR3 length: 15; D gene: -; V gene: TRBV5-1; J gene: TRBJ1-3; CDR3 DNA: TGCGCCAGCAGCCCTGACAGGTCCCCTGGAAACACCATATATTTT; CDR3 protein: CASSPDRSPGNTIYF
clone size: -; CDR3 length: 15; D gene: TRBD2; V gene: TRBV20-1; J gene: TRBJ2-5; CDR3 DNA: TGCAGTGCTAGTCTACCCGGGGGGACCCAAGAGACCCAGTACTTC; CDR3 protein: CSASLPGGTQETQYF
clone size: -; CDR3 length: 15; D gene: -; V gene: TRBV5-1; J gene: TRBJ1-5; CDR3 DNA: TGCGCCAGCAGCTTGTACGGGGAAGCCAATCAGCCCCAGCATTTT; CDR3 protein: CASSLYGEANQPQHF
clone size: -; CDR3 length: 11; D gene: -; V gene: TRBV30; J gene: TRBJ2-7; CDR3 DNA: TGTGCCTGGAGTGTGATACGCGAGCAGTACTTC; CDR3 protein: CAWSVIREQYF
clone size: -; CDR3 length: 17; D gene: -; V gene: TRBV21-1; J gene: TRBJ1-6; CDR3 DNA: TGTGCCAGCAGCAACCTGGGACCTAGCTCCTATAATTCACCCCTCCACTTT; CDR3 protein: CASSNLGPSSYNSPLHF
clone size: -; CDR3 length: 11; D gene: TRBD1; V gene: TRBV12-3/TRBV12-4; J gene: TRBJ1-4; CDR3 DNA: TGTGCCAGCAGTTTAGCGGAGGACAGGGTTTTT; CDR3 protein: CASSLAEDRVF
clone size: -; CDR3 length: 14; D gene: -; V gene: TRBV7-2; J gene: TRBJ1-5; CDR3 DNA: TGTGCCAGCAGCTTAGAGTTTGGCAATCAGCCCCAGCATTTT; CDR3 protein: CASSLEFGNQPQHF
clone size: once; CDR3 length: 13; D gene: -; V gene: TRBV12-3/TRBV12-4; J gene: TRBJ1-1; CDR3 DNA: TGTGCCAGCAGTTCCGGGGGTAAGGCTGAAGCTTTCTTT; CDR3 protein: CASSSGGKAEAFF
clone size: -; CDR3 length: 15; D gene: -; V gene: TRBV5-4; J gene: TRBJ1-3; CDR3 DNA: TGTGCCAGCAGCCACACAGGGTCCTCTGGAAACACCATATATTTT; CDR3 protein: CASSHTGSSGNTIYF
clone size: -; CDR3 length: 13; D gene: -; V gene: TRBV28; J gene: TRBJ2-1; CDR3 DNA: TGTGCCAGCACAGAGGACTCCTACAATGAGCAGTTCTTC; CDR3 protein: CASTEDSYNEQFF
clone size: -; CDR3 length: 15; D gene: -; V gene: TRBV3-1/TRBV3-2; J gene: TRBJ1-4; CDR3 DNA: TGTGCCAGCAGCCCCACCGGGTTAGAGAATGAAAAACTGTTTTTT; CDR3 protein: CASSPTGLENEKLFF
clone size: -; CDR3 length: 12; D gene: -; V gene: TRBV28; J gene: TRBJ2-4; CDR3 DNA: TGTGCCAGCAGTCAATTAGGGACCATTCAGTACTTC; CDR3 protein: CASSQLGTIQYF
clone size: -; CDR3 length: 14; D gene: -; V gene: TRBV10-3; J gene: TRBJ2-3; CDR3 DNA: TGTGCCATCAGTGAGTCCCGGGACACAGATACGCAGTATTTT; CDR3 protein: CAISESRDTDTQYF
clone size: -; CDR3 length: 17; D gene: TRBD2; V gene: TRBV19; J gene: TRBJ2-3; CDR3 DNA: TGTGCCAGCATGCCAACTGGACTAGCGGGAGTGGGAGATACGCAGTATTTT; CDR3 protein: CASMPTGLAGVGDTQYF
clone size: -; CDR3 length: 19; D gene: TRBD1; V gene: TRBV4-3; J gene: TRBJ1-4; CDR3 DNA: TGCGCCAGCAGCCAAAAACCTCGGGACAGGGGGCCTCCTAATGAAAAACTGTTTTTT; CDR3 protein: CASSQKPRDRGPPNEKLFF
clone size: -; CDR3 length: 16; D gene: TRBD1; V gene: TRBV5-1; J gene: TRBJ1-2; CDR3 DNA: TGCGCCAGCAGCACGGGTGGACAGGGGGCAACCTATGGCTACACCTTC; CDR3 protein: CASSTGGQGATYGYTF
clone size: -; CDR3 length: 12; D gene: -; V gene: TRBV28; J gene: TRBJ1-1; CDR3 DNA: TGTGCCAGCAGTTTTTCCGCCGGTGAAGCTTTCTTT; CDR3 protein: CASSFSAGEAFF
clone size: -; CDR3 length: 13; D gene: TRBD1; V gene: TRBV3-1/TRBV3-2; J gene: TRBJ1-1; CDR3 DNA: TGTGCCAGCAGCCAGCTAGAGGGGGCCGAAGCTTTCTTT; CDR3 protein: CASSQLEGAEAFF
clone size: -; CDR3 length: 15; D gene: TRBD1; V gene: TRBV6-1; J gene: TRBJ1-1; CDR3 DNA: TGTGCCAGCAGTGAGACGACAGGGTCCGACACTGAAGCTTTCTTT; CDR3 protein: CASSETTGSDTEAFF
clone size: -; CDR3 length: 10; D gene: -; V gene: TRBV30; J gene: TRBJ1-1; CDR3 DNA: TGTGCCTGGAGTGTACGCGAAGCTTTCTTT; CDR3 protein: CAWSVREAFF
clone size: -; CDR3 length: 11; D gene: -; V gene: TRBV30; J gene: TRBJ1-1; CDR3 DNA: TGTGCCTGGGGGAAGGCGAGTGAAGCTTTCTTT; CDR3 protein: CAWGKASEAFF
clone size: -; CDR3 length: 11; D gene: -; V gene: TRBV11-2; J gene: TRBJ2-7; CDR3 DNA: TGTGCCAGCAGCTTACCCCGGGAGCAGTACTTC; CDR3 protein: CASSLPREQYF
clone size: -; CDR3 length: 14; D gene: -; V gene: TRBV29-1; J gene: TRBJ2-1; CDR3 DNA: TGCAGCGCTGCGGACGGCAGCTCCTACAATGAGCAGTTCTTC; CDR3 protein: CSAADGSSYNEQFF
clone size: -; CDR3 length: 17; D gene: TRBD2; V gene: TRBV9; J gene: TRBJ2-1; CDR3 DNA: TGTGCCAGCAGCGTAGCTAACGTGCTAGCGGGAGTTGATGAGCAGTTCTTC; CDR3 protein: CASSVANVLAGVDEQFF